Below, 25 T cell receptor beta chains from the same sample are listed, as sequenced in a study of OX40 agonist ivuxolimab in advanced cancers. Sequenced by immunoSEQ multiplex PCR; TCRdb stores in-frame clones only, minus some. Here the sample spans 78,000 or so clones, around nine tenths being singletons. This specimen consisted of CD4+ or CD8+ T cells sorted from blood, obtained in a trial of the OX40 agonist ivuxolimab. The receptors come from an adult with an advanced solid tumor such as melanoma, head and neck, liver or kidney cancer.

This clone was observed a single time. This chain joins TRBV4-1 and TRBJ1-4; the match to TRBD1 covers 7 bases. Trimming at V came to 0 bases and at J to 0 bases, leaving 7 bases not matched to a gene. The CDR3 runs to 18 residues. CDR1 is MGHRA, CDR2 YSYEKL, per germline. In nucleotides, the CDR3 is TGCGCCAGCAGCCAAGATGCGCCCGGGACAGCAACTAATGAAAAACTGTTTTTT. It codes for CASSQDAPGTATNEKLFF.

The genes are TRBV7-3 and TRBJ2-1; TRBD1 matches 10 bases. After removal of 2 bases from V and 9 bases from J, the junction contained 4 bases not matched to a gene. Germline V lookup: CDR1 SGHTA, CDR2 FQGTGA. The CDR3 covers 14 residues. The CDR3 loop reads CASSLGDRGSEQFF. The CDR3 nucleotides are TGTGCCAGCAGCTTAGGGGACAGGGGCAGTGAGCAGTTCTTC.

CDR3 residues: CAWSVQAGPYEQYF. CDR3 sequence (DNA): TGTGCCTGGAGTGTACAAGCAGGACCCTACGAGCAGTACTTC. The chain employs TRBV30 and TRBJ2-7, with D uncertain. Germline V gene lookup returns CDR1 GTSNPN and CDR2 SVGIG (reference sequence). V shed 0 bases and J shed 2 bases, with 11 bases lying between them. The CDR3 runs to 14 residues.

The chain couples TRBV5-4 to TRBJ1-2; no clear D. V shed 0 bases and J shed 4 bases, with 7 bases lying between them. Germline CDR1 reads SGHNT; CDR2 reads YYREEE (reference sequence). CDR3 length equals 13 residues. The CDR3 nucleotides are TGTGCCAGCAGCTTGGATAGCTTCTATGGCTACACCTTC. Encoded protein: CASSLDSFYGYTF.

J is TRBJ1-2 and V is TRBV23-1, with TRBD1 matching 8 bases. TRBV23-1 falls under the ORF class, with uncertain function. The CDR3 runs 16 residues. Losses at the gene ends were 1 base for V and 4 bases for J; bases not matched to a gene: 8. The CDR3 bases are TGCGCCAGCAGTCAATTGTCGGGGACAGGAACCTATGGCTACACCTTC. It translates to CASSQLSGTGTYGYTF.

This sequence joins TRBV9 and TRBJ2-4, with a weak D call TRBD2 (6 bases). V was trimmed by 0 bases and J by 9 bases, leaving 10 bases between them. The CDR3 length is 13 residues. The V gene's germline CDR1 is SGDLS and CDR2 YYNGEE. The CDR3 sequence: CASSVDQGGIQYF. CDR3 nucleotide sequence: TGTGCCAGCAGCGTAGACCAGGGAGGCATTCAGTACTTC.

Here the CDR3 reads CASSQGPTQGALSGANVLTF. In DNA, the CDR3 is TGTGCCAGCAGCCAAGGTCCAACTCAGGGGGCCCTCTCTGGGGCCAACGTCCTGACTTTC. The chain has TRBV14 and TRBJ2-6, with 8 bases aligning to TRBD1. CDR1 is SGHDN and CDR2 is FVKESK in the germline V gene. This CDR3 is 20 amino acids long. The ends lost 1 base at V and 0 bases at J; junction bases unmatched: 11.

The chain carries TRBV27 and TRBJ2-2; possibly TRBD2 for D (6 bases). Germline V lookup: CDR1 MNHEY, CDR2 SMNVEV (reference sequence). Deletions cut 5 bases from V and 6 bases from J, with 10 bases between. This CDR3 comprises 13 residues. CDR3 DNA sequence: TGTGCCAGCAGTCTATGGGGGGCCGGGGAGCTGTTTTTT. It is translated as CASSLWGAGELFF.

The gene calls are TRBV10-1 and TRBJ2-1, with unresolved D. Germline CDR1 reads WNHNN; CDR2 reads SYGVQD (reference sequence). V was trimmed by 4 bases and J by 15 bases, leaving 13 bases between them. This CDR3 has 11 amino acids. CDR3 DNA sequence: TGCGCCAGCAGTGTCAAGGCCCCCCGGTTCTTC. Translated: CASSVKAPRFF.

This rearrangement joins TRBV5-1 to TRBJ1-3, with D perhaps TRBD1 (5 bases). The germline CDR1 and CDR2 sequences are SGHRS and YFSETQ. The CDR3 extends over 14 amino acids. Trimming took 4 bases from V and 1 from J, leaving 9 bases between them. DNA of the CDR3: TGCGCCAGCAGCCGCCAGGGATCTGGAAACACCATATATTTT. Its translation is CASSRQGSGNTIYF.

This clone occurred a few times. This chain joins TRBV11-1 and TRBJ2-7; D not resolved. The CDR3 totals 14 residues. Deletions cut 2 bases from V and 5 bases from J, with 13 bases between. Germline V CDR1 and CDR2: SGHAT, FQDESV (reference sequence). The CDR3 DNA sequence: TGTGCCAGCAGCTTATACGACCGTATCAACGAGCAGTACTTC. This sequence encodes CASSLYDRINEQYF.

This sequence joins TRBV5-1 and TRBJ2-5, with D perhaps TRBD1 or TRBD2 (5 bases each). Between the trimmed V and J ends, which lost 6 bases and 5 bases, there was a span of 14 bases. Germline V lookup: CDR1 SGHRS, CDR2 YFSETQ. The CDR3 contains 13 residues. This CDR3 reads CASTSWGTETQYF. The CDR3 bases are TGCGCCAGCACCTCCTGGGGGACGGAGACCCAGTACTTC.

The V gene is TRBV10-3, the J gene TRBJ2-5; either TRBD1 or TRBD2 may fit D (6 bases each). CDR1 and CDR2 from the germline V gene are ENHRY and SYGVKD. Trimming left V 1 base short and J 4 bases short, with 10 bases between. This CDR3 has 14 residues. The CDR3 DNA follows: TGTGCCATCAGTGAGTTTGGAGGGGGAGAGACCCAGTACTTC. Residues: CAISEFGGGETQYF.

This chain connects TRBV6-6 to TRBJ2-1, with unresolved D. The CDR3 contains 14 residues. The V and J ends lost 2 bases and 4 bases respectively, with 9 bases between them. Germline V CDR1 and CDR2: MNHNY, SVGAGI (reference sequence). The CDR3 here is CASSYRLDYNEQFF. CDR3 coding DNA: TGTGCCAGCAGTTACAGGCTGGATTACAATGAGCAGTTCTTC.

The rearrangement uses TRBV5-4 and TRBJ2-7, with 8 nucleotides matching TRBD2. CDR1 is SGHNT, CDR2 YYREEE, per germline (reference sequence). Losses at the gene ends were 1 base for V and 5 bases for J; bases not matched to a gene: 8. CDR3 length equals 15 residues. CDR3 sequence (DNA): TGTGCCAGCAGCTTGAAGACCCGGGGGGGAGACGAGCAGTACTTC. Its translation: CASSLKTRGGDEQYF.

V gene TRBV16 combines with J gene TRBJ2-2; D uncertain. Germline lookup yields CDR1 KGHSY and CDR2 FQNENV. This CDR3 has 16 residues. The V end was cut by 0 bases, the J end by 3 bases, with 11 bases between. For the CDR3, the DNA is TGTGCCAGCAGCCAATCCCCTTTCAGCTACACCGGGGAGCTGTTTTTT. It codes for CASSQSPFSYTGELFF.

This chain's CDR3 is CASRPRGAGQNNYGYTF. As DNA, the CDR3 is TGTGCCAGCCGACCAAGGGGGGCGGGACAGAATAACTATGGCTACACCTTC. V gene TRBV28 combines with J gene TRBJ1-2; 7 bases are shared with TRBD1. With 8 bases clipped from V and 1 base from J, the junction kept 16 bases outside the gene matches. From germline, CDR1 is MDHEN and CDR2 SYDVKM. The CDR3 is 17 amino acids.

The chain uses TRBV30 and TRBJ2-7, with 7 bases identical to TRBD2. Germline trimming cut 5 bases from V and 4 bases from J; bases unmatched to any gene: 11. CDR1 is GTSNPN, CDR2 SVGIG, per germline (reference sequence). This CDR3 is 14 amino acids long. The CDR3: CAWGKIGGLYEQYF. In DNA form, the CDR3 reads TGTGCCTGGGGAAAAATCGGGGGGTTGTACGAGCAGTACTTC.

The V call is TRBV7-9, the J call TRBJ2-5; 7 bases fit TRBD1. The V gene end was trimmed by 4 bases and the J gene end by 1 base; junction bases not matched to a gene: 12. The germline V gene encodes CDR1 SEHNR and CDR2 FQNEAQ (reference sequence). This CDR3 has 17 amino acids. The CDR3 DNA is TGTGCCAGCAGCTCGGGACAGTTCGGGGTACCCCAAGAGACCCAGTACTTC. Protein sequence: CASSSGQFGVPQETQYF.

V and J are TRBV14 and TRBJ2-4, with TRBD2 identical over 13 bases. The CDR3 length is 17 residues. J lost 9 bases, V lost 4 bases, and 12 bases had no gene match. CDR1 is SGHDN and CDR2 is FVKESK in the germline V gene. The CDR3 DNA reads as TGTGCCAGCAGCCCCCCCTCCCGGACTAGCGGGAGAGCCATTCAGTACTTC. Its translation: CASSPPSRTSGRAIQYF. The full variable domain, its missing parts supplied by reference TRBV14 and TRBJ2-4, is EAGVTQFPSHSVIEKGQTVTLRCDPISGHDNLYWYRRVMGKEIKFLLHFVKESKQDESGMPNNRFLAERTGGTYSTLKVQPAELEDSGVYFCASSPPSRTSGRAIQYFGAGTRLSVL.

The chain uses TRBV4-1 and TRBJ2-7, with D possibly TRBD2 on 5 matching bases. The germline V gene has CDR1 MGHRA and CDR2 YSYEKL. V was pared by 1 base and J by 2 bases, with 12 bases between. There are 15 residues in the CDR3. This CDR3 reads CASSQGVARAYEQYF. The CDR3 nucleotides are TGCGCCAGCAGCCAAGGGGTAGCGAGGGCCTACGAGCAGTACTTC.

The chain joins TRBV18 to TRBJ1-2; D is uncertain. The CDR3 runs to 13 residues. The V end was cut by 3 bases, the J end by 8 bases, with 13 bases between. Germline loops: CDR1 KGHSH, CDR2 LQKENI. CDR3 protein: CASSPLDRPGYTF. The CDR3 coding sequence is TGTGCCAGCTCACCCCTGGACCGGCCGGGCTACACCTTC.

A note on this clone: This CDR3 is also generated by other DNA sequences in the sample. The CDR3 DNA sequence: TGTGCCAGCAGTCCTCGGACAGGGATCATCAATGAGCAGTTCTTC. The encoded protein is CASSPRTGIINEQFF. This chain connects TRBV28 to TRBJ2-1; 8 bases are a match to TRBD1. The CDR3 loop spans 15 amino acids. The germline gives CDR1 MDHEN, CDR2 SYDVKM. With 5 bases clipped from V and 6 bases from J, the junction kept 9 bases outside the gene matches.

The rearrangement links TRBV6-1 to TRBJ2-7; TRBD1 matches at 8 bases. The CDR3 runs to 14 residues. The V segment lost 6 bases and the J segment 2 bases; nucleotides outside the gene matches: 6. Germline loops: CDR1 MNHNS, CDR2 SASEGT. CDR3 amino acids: CASSTGTGAYEQYF. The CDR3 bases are TGTGCCAGCAGCACCGGGACAGGAGCCTACGAGCAGTACTTC.

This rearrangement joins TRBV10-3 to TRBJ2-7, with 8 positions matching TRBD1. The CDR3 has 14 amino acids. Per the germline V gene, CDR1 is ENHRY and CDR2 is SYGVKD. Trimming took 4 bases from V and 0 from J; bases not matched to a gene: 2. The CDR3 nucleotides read TGTGCCATCAGTGGGGACAGGAGCTCCTACGAGCAGTACTTC. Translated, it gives CAISGDRSSYEQYF.